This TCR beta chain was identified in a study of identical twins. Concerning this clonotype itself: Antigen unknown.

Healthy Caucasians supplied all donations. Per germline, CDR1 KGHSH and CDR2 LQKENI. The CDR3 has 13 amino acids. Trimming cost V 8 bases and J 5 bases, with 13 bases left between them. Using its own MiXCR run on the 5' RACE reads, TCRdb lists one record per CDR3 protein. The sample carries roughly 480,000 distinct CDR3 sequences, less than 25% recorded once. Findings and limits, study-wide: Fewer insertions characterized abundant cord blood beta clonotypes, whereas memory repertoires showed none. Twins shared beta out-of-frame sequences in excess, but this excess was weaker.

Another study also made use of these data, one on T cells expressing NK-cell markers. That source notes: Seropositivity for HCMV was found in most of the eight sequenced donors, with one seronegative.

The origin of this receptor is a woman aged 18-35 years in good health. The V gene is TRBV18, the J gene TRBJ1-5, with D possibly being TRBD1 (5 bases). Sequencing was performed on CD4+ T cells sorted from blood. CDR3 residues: CASSPQGDQPQHF. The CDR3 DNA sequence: TGTGCCAGCAGTCCCCAGGGAGATCAGCCCCAGCATTTT.